This T cell receptor beta chain was identified during a study of T cell repertoires and Cas9 in healthy adults. Study background: SpCas9-reactive CD4 and CD8 T cells were characterized for potency, cytotoxicity and lineage.

Points from the study as a whole: SpCas9-reactive effector T cells were reportedly restrained in vitro by SpCas9-reactive regulatory T cells.

This CDR3 contains 14 residues. CDR1 MNHNY and CDR2 SVGAGI come from the germline V gene (reference sequence). J gave up 0 bases and V 6 bases, and 0 bases lay outside the gene matches. TCRdb's table, derived via immunoSEQ multiplex PCR, lists solely in-frame clones and lacks some. The sample holds roughly 14,000 clones, 75% to 90% seen once. This clone was found a few times. Its antigen remains unknown. The chain links TRBV6-6 to TRBJ1-4, with 8 bases that match TRBD1. This sequence originates from a human donor in good health. The material sequenced was Tregs (CD4+, CD25+, CD127-, CD137-, CD154-) from PBMCs; culture status not recorded. The CDR3 here is CASRDRATNEKLFF. The CDR3 DNA reads as TGTGCCAGCAGGGACAGGGCAACTAATGAAAAACTGTTTTTT.